The clone carrying this T cell receptor beta chain showed up just a few times. Its antigen is not known. With a far larger clone one base away, a read error is the likely cause. The same CDR3 arises from other DNA sequences in this sample as well. The data are from a study of beta chain features in type 1 diabetes. Since all of the isolated RNA was reverse transcribed, expressed TCRB transcripts were what got sequenced. Repertoires were generated with immunoSEQ multiplex PCR, while TCRdb's copy carries only in-frame clones and drops some. The sample holds 120,000 or so clones, 17% seen once. J lost 0 bases, V lost 5 bases, and 7 bases had no gene match. CDR1 and CDR2 from the germline V gene are SGHTA and FQGNSA. The CDR3 has 16 residues. Cell sorting via CD45RO/CCR7/CD25/CD127/CD95/CD27 was performed to obtain CD4+ naive, central memory, regulatory and stem cell-like memory cells. Overall study findings and caveats: There was a moderate but significant shortening of TCRB CDR3s in all four CD4+ subsets of Type 1 diabetes patients. When VDJ junctions were examined, type 1 diabetes patients showed fewer insertions and more deletions.

This clonotype originated in a man aged 18 to 30 with type 1 diabetes. V and J are TRBV7-2 and TRBJ2-7; 10 bases map to TRBD2. Sequencing was done on a sample of central memory CD4+ T cells from blood. The CDR3 loop is CASSLLAGPSSYEQYF. The CDR3 DNA is TGTGCCAGCAGCCTACTAGCGGGGCCGAGCTCCTACGAGCAGTACTTC.